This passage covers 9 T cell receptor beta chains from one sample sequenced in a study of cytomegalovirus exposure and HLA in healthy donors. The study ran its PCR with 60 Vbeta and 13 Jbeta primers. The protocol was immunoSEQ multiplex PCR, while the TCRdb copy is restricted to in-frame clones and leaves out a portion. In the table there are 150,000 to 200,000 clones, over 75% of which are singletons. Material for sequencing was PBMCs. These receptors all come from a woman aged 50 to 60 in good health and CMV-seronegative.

This CDR3 is CASSVGLAGVSSEQYF. The CDR3, as DNA: TGTGCCAGCAGCGTAGGACTAGCGGGAGTCTCTTCCGAGCAGTACTTC. V usage is TRBV9 and J usage is TRBJ2-7; TRBD2 matches 12 bases. The CDR3 covers 16 residues. With V trimmed by 0 bases and J by 6 bases, 7 bases remained unmatched. Germline V gene data show CDR1 as SGDLS and CDR2 as YYNGEE.

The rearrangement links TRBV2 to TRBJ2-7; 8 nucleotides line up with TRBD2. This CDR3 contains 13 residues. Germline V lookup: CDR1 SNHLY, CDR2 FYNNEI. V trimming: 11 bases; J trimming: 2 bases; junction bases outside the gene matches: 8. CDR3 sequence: CAVRGGIAYEQYF. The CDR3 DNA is TGTGCCGTCCGGGGGGGGATCGCCTACGAGCAGTACTTC.

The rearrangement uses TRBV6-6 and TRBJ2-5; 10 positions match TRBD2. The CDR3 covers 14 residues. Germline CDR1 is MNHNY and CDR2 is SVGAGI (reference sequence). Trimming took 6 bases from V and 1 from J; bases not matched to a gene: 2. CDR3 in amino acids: CASRLAGPQETQYF. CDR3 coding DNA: TGTGCCAGCAGACTAGCGGGGCCCCAAGAGACCCAGTACTTC.

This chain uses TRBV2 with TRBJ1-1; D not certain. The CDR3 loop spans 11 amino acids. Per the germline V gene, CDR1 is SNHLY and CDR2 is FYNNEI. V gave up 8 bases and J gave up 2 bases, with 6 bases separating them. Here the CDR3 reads CASLLNTEAFF. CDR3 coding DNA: TGTGCCAGCCTCTTAAACACTGAAGCTTTCTTT.

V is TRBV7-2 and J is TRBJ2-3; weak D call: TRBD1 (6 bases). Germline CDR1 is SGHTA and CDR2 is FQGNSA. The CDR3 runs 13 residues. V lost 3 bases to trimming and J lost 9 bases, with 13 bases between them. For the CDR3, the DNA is TGTGCCAGCAGCTTGTGGGGGCGGCGGACGCAGTATTTT. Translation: CASSLWGRRTQYF.

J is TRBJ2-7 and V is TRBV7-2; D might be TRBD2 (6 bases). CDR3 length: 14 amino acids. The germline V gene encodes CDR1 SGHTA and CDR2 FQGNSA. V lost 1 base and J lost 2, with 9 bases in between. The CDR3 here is CASSLGGATYEQYF. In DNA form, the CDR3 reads TGTGCCAGCAGCTTAGGCGGGGCTACCTACGAGCAGTACTTC.

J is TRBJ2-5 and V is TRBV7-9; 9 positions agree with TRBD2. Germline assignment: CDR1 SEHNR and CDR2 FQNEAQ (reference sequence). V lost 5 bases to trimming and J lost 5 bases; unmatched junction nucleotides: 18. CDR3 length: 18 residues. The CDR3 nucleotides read TGTGCCAGCAGCCAGGGGGGGATAGCGGGAGACTTACGGGAGACCCAGTACTTC. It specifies CASSQGGIAGDLRETQYF.

The CDR3 region is CASSPPFSGLAKNIQYF. Written as DNA, the CDR3 is TGTGCCAGCTCACCCCCGTTTAGCGGACTAGCCAAAAACATTCAGTACTTC. This rearrangement joins TRBV18 to TRBJ2-4, with D perhaps matching TRBD2 (6 bases). The ends were cut back, 3 bases at V and 0 bases at J, with 15 bases in the middle. This CDR3 is 17 amino acids long. Germline V CDR1 and CDR2: KGHSH, LQKENI.

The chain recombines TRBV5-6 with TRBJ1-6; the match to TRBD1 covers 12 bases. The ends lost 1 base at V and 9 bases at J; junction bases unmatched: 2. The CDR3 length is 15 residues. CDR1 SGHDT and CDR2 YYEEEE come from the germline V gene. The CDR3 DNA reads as TGTGCCAGCAGCTTGAGGGACAGGGGGCTTTCACCCCTCCACTTT. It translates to CASSLRDRGLSPLHF.